This T cell receptor beta chain stems from a study of T-cell reconstitution after alpha-beta-depleted transplantation in children. Of note for this clonotype: Its antigen is not known.

Findings of the study overall: When one year had passed after transplant, most T-cell counts and diversity came from newly produced T cells. Reports say that about two months after transplant, the alpha-beta T cells came out of several hundred graft clones that had expanded. High day-60 TCRbeta diversity in some patients came from surviving recipient T cells and thymic progenitors.

The TCRbeta library was prepared with unique molecular identifiers. TCRdb recomputed calls from the PCR reads with MiXCR, one row per CDR3 protein. Of about 870,000 distinct CDR3 sequences in the sample, roughly 15% were seen once. Source: PBMCs, mostly from graft donor cells, taken 360 days after TCRalphabeta/CD19-depleted stem cell transplant. The source of this sequence is a male patient younger than 18 who had a stem cell transplant for acute lymphoblastic leukemia, so the T cells may come from the graft donor.

The CDR3 region has the DNA TGTGCCAGCAGCCAAGGTGATAGTACCGAGCAGTACTTC. This translates into CASSQGDSTEQYF. The genes are TRBV4-2 and TRBJ2-7; no firm D call. Trimming removed 1 base from V and 6 bases from J, with 10 bases in between. Germline lookup yields CDR1 LGHNA and CDR2 YNFKEQ. The CDR3 sequence is 13 residues long.